Presented here are 25 T cell receptor beta chains from one specimen sequenced in a study of cytomegalovirus exposure and HLA in healthy donors. Only in-frame clones appear in the TCRdb table, and some are missing; sequencing was by immunoSEQ multiplex PCR. The table records tens of thousands of clones, 96% of them present only once. Sequencing was carried out using PBMCs. All receptors derive from a woman between 18 and 30 years old in good health and CMV-seropositive.

CDR3 in amino acids: CASSPGGWERDAYEQYF. DNA of the CDR3: TGTGCCAGCAGCCCGGGGGGTTGGGAGCGTGATGCCTACGAGCAGTACTTC. This chain uses TRBV7-2 with TRBJ2-7; 7 nucleotides align to TRBD2. CDR1 SGHTA and CDR2 FQGNSA come from the germline V gene. This CDR3 has 17 residues. V shed 5 bases, J shed 2 bases, and the junction held 15 bases outside the gene matches.

A remark on this clone: The junction shows a germline mismatch at one end, possibly a read error. This chain uses TRBV30 with TRBJ1-2; D is unresolved. Germline-derived CDR1 and CDR2 are GTSNPN and SVGIG (reference sequence). The CDR3 consists of 12 residues. The CDR3 here is CAWSVTNDGYTF. The CDR3 DNA follows: TGTGCCTGGAGTGTCACTAACGATGGCTACACCTTC.

The V gene is TRBV7-8, the J gene TRBJ1-1; D is possibly TRBD1 (5 bases). Germline CDR1 and CDR2: SGHVS and FQNEAQ. The CDR3 covers 14 residues. The V gene lost 5 bases and the J gene lost 4 bases, with 14 bases spanning the gap. The CDR3 coding sequence is TGTGCCAGCAGCCAACCAGGGCTGGGCACTGAAGCTTTCTTT. As protein: CASSQPGLGTEAFF.

V is TRBV5-6 and J is TRBJ2-5; no reliable D call. The germline V and J ends were trimmed by 4 bases and 0 bases, with 10 bases remaining between them. The CDR3 runs 14 residues. CDR1 is SGHDT and CDR2 is YYEEEE in the germline V gene. The CDR3 region is CASSGRSYQETQYF. The CDR3 coding sequence is TGTGCCAGCAGCGGTAGATCGTACCAAGAGACCCAGTACTTC.

The chain recombines TRBV4-2 with TRBJ2-2, with 12 bases identical to TRBD2. The CDR3 consists of 16 residues. The junction had 4 bases not matched to a gene; V was cut back by 4 bases and J by 4 bases. The germline V gene encodes CDR1 LGHNA and CDR2 YNFKEQ. CDR3 region: CASSPGTSGRTGELFF. In DNA, the CDR3 is TGTGCCAGCAGCCCAGGGACTAGCGGGCGCACCGGGGAGCTGTTTTTT.

The chain employs TRBV28 and TRBJ2-7, with a possible D match to TRBD2 (6 bases). The CDR3 covers 12 residues. Germline V gene data show CDR1 as MDHEN and CDR2 as SYDVKM. Trimming took off 3 bases at V and 7 bases at J, with 10 bases between the two ends. CDR3 coding DNA: TGTGCCAGCAGTTTCGGACTACAGGAGCAGTACTTC. This sequence encodes CASSFGLQEQYF.

The genes are TRBV11-2 and TRBJ1-3, with no clear D. Germline CDR1 is SGHAT and CDR2 is FQNNGV. CDR3 length equals 14 residues. V was cut by 3 bases and J by 4 bases, with 10 bases left in between. The CDR3 sequence: CASSFERVGNTIYF. In DNA, the CDR3 is TGTGCCAGCAGCTTTGAGAGGGTCGGAAACACCATATATTTT.

This chain joins TRBV7-2 and TRBJ2-1; 9 positions match TRBD2. The germline V gene encodes CDR1 SGHTA and CDR2 FQGNSA. V shed 8 bases, J shed 7 bases, and the junction held 6 bases outside the gene matches. The CDR3 length is 13 residues. The CDR3 spells CASLTSGLNEQFF. The CDR3 nucleotides read TGTGCCAGCCTGACTAGCGGCCTAAATGAGCAGTTCTTC.

This chain connects TRBV4-1 to TRBJ2-7; a possible D gene is TRBD2 (6 bases). Germline V gives CDR1 MGHRA, CDR2 YSYEKL. V was cut by 0 bases and J by 7 bases, with 16 bases left in between. The CDR3 extends over 15 amino acids. The CDR3 DNA sequence: TGCGCCAGCAGCCAAGAGGAGCGGGCCCTCGGGGAGCAGTACTTC. Translating gives CASSQEERALGEQYF.

The V and J genes are TRBV27 and TRBJ2-7; D unclear. The CDR3 runs 13 residues. Trimming removed 10 bases from V and 1 base from J, with 14 bases in between. Germline V gives CDR1 MNHEY, CDR2 SMNVEV (reference sequence). The CDR3, as DNA: TGTGCCACTAGTGGTAGCCCGTCCTACGAGCAGTACTTC. This encodes CATSGSPSYEQYF.

The chain uses TRBV11-3 and TRBJ2-7; D uncertain. This CDR3 spans 12 amino acids. V was shortened by 3 bases and J by 4 bases, with 7 bases between the two germline ends. Germline V gene data show CDR1 as SGHNT and CDR2 as YENEEA. DNA for the CDR3: TGTGCCAGCAGCTTGACTGCGTACGAGCAGTACTTC. Translation: CASSLTAYEQYF. Full variable domain (missing parts from reference TRBV11-3 and TRBJ2-7): EAGVVQSPRYKIIEKKQPVAFWCNPISGHNTLYWYLQNLGQGPELLIRYENEEAVDDSQLPKDRFSAERLKGVDSTLKIQPAELGDSAVYLCASSLTAYEQYFGPGTRLTVT.

CDR3: CASSMQFTGFGYTF. In DNA form, the CDR3 reads TGTGCCAGCAGTATGCAATTTACAGGGTTTGGCTACACCTTC. The rearrangement joins TRBV28 to TRBJ1-2, with a tentative D call TRBD1 (6 bases). V lost 5 bases and J 7 bases, leaving 17 bases between the germline ends. The CDR3 length is 14 residues. The V gene's germline CDR1 is MDHEN and CDR2 SYDVKM.

The genes are TRBV10-3 and TRBJ2-7, with 9 bases aligning to TRBD1. V was clipped by 5 bases and J by 5 bases; unmatched bases: 4. The CDR3 contains 13 residues. Germline values: CDR1 ENHRY, CDR2 SYGVKD. In DNA, the CDR3 is TGTGCCATCAGTACAGGGGGCCGGGACGAGCAGTACTTC. It specifies CAISTGGRDEQYF.

This clone has only one observation. In DNA, the CDR3 is TGTGCCAGCACTTCTAGCGGTAAGGGGCAGTTCTTC. Translated, it gives CASTSSGKGQFF. The chain joins TRBV28 to TRBJ2-1, with 7 bases lining up with TRBD2. Trimming took 7 bases from V and 12 from J; bases not matched to a gene: 9. CDR3 length: 12 amino acids. The germline gives CDR1 MDHEN, CDR2 SYDVKM. The full variable domain, its missing parts supplied by reference TRBV28 and TRBJ2-1, is DVKVTQSSRYLVKRTGEKVFLECVQDMDHENMFWYRQDPGLGLRLIYFSYDVKMKEKGDIPEGYSVSREKKERFSLILESASTNQTSMYLCASTSSGKGQFFGPGTRLTVL.

DNA for the CDR3: TGTGCCAGCAGCAACAGGGGGGTTATAACTGAAGCTTTCTTT. It is translated as CASSNRGVITEAFF. The chain carries TRBV27 and TRBJ1-1; 8 positions match TRBD1. The ends lost 6 bases at V and 5 bases at J; junction bases unmatched: 8. This CDR3 has 14 residues. CDR1 MNHEY and CDR2 SMNVEV come from the germline V gene (reference sequence).

The gene calls are TRBV28 and TRBJ1-4, with D possibly matching TRBD1 (5 bases). V was clipped by 8 bases and J by 8 bases, with 18 bases between them. From germline, CDR1 is MDHEN and CDR2 SYDVKM. The CDR3 is 14 amino acids. CDR3 bases: TGTGCCAGCTCAAAACTGAGCGGGGGGGAAAAACTGTTTTTT. This sequence encodes CASSKLSGGEKLFF.

The V and J genes are TRBV28 and TRBJ1-2; D may be TRBD1 (6 bases). This CDR3 comprises 15 residues. CDR1 MDHEN and CDR2 SYDVKM come from the germline V gene. V was clipped by 3 bases and J by 1 base, with 12 bases between them. CDR3 in amino acids: CASSFAGAGNYGYTF. The CDR3 DNA reads TGTGCCAGCAGTTTCGCGGGGGCTGGTAACTATGGCTACACCTTC.

The chain employs TRBV4-2 and TRBJ1-5, with D possibly being TRBD1 (6 bases). Germline V gene data show CDR1 as LGHNA and CDR2 as YNFKEQ. V shed 1 base and J shed 0 bases, with 10 bases lying between them. This CDR3 contains 16 residues. CDR3 sequence reads: CASSQAWTVSNQPQHF. The CDR3 DNA sequence: TGTGCCAGCAGCCAAGCTTGGACAGTTAGCAATCAGCCCCAGCATTTT.

The CDR3 reads CASSQGGGRFGELFF. DNA of the CDR3: TGCGCCAGCAGCCAAGGGGGTGGGAGATTCGGGGAGCTGTTTTTT. V usage is TRBV4-1 and J usage is TRBJ2-2; D might be TRBD2 (5 bases). Germline CDR1 and CDR2: MGHRA and YSYEKL. V lost 1 base, J lost 7 bases, and 13 bases lay in between. CDR3 size: 15 residues.

The chain couples TRBV5-6 to TRBJ2-7, with a possible D match to TRBD2 (6 bases). The CDR3 spans 14 residues. The germline V and J ends were trimmed by 0 bases and 6 bases, with 13 bases remaining between them. Germline assignment: CDR1 SGHDT and CDR2 YYEEEE. The CDR3 reads CASSLGRGLGEQYF. DNA of the CDR3: TGTGCCAGCAGCTTGGGGCGGGGATTAGGCGAGCAGTACTTC.

The chain recombines TRBV5-1 with TRBJ2-7; D is possibly TRBD1 (6 bases). The V and J ends lost 0 bases and 0 bases respectively, with 19 bases between them. The CDR3 has 18 residues. Germline V CDR1 and CDR2: SGHRS, YFSETQ. The CDR3 loop is CASSLVTGLGGASYEQYF. The CDR3 bases are TGCGCCAGCAGCTTGGTTACGGGTCTTGGGGGCGCCTCCTACGAGCAGTACTTC.

This clone appeared a few times. This chain uses TRBV15 with TRBJ2-3; D perhaps matches TRBD1 (6 bases). V was cut by 1 base and J by 5 bases, with 31 bases left in between. Germline values: CDR1 LNHNV, CDR2 YYDKDF (reference sequence). The length of the CDR3 is 21 residues. The CDR3 coding sequence is TGTGCCACCAGCAGAGGATCCTCCCTCGAATTGACAGGCGGACTGGTAGATACGCAGTATTTT. Translated, it gives CATSRGSSLELTGGLVDTQYF.

V is TRBV7-9 and J is TRBJ2-3; TRBD2 aligns across 10 bases. Germline values: CDR1 SEHNR, CDR2 FQNEAQ (reference sequence). The CDR3 contains 14 residues. The V segment lost 3 bases and the J segment 5 bases; nucleotides outside the gene matches: 2. The CDR3 spells CASSLKREGDTQYF. In DNA, the CDR3 is TGTGCCAGCAGCTTGAAGCGGGAGGGAGATACGCAGTATTTT.

The chain has TRBV27 and TRBJ2-1, with D tentatively TRBD1 (5 bases). Germline assignment: CDR1 MNHEY and CDR2 SMNVEV (reference sequence). V gave up 6 bases and J gave up 0 bases, with 15 bases separating them. The CDR3 spans 16 residues. CDR3 loop: CASSALDISSYNEQFF. The CDR3, as DNA: TGTGCCAGCAGCGCTTTGGACATTAGCTCCTACAATGAGCAGTTCTTC.

This chain joins TRBV5-1 and TRBJ2-4; 8 bases line up with TRBD2. J was trimmed by 2 bases and V by 2 bases; bases with no gene match: 3. The germline gives CDR1 SGHRS, CDR2 YFSETQ. CDR3 length equals 15 residues. The CDR3 here is CASSFRGGSKNIQYF. For the CDR3, the DNA is TGCGCCAGCAGCTTTCGGGGGGGGTCCAAAAACATTCAGTACTTC.